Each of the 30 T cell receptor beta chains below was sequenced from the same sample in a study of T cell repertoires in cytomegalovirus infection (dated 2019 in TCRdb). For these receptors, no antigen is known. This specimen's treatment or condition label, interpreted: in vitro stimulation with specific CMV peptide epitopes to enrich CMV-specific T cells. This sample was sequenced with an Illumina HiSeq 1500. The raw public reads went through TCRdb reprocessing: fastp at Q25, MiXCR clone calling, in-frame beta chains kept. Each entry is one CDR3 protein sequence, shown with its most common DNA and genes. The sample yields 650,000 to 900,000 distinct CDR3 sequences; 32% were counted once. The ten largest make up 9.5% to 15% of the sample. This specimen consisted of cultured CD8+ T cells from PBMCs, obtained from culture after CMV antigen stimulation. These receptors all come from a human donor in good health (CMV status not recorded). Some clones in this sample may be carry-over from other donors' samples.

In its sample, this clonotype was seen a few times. The CDR3 loop reads CASSYGLAGWEQFF. CDR3 in DNA: TGTGCCAGCAGTTACGGCCTAGCGGGATGGGAGCAGTTCTTC. V and J are TRBV6-5 and TRBJ2-1, with 9 bases identical to TRBD2. Per germline, CDR1 MNHEY and CDR2 SVGAGI. This CDR3 has 14 residues. V was clipped by 2 bases and J by 10 bases; unmatched bases: 6.

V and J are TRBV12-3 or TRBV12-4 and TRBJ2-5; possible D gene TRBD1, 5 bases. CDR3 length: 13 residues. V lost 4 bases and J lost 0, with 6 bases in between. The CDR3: CASSSTDQETQYF. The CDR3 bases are TGTGCCAGCAGTTCGACAGACCAAGAGACCCAGTACTTC.

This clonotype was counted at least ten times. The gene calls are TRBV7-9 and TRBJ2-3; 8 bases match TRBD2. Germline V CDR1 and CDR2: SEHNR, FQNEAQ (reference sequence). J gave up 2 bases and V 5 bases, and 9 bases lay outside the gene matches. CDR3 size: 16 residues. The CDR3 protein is CASSRRIAGYTDTQYF. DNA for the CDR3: TGTGCCAGCAGCCGTCGGATAGCGGGGTACACAGATACGCAGTATTTT.

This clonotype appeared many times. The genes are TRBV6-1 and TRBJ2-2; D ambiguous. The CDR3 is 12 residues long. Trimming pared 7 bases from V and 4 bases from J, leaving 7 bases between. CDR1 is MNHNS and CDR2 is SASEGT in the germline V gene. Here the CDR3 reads CASISLTGELFF. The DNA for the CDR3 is TGTGCCAGCATCAGTCTCACCGGGGAGCTGTTTTTT.

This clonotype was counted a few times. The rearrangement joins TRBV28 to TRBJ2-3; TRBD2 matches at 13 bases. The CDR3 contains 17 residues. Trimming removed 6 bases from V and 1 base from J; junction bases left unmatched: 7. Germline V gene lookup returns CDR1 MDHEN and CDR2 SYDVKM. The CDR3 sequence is CASSQLAGGLGTDTQYF. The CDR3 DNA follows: TGTGCCAGCAGCCAACTAGCGGGGGGGCTGGGCACAGATACGCAGTATTTT.

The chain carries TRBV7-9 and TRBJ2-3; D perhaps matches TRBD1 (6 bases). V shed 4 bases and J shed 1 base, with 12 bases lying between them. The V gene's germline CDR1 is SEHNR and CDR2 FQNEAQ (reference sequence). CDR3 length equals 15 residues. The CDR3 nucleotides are TGTGCCAGCAGCTCCGGAGAGGGGGGCACAGATACGCAGTATTTT. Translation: CASSSGEGGTDTQYF.

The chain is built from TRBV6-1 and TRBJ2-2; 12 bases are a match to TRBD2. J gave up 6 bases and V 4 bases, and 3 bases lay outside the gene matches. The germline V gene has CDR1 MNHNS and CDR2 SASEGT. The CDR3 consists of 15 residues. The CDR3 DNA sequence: TGTGCCAGCAGTGGACTAGCGGGGGTCTCCGGGGAGCTGTTTTTT. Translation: CASSGLAGVSGELFF.

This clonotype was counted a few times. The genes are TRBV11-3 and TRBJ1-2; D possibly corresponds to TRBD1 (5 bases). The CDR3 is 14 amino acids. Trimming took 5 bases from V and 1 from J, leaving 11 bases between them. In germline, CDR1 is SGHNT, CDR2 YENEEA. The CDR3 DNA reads TGTGCCAGCAGCCCTCGGGGGAATAACTATGGCTACACCTTC. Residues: CASSPRGNNYGYTF.

CDR3 residues: CASSLAYQGRIYNEQFF. The DNA of the CDR3 is TGTGCCAGCAGCTTGGCCTATCAGGGCAGAATCTACAATGAGCAGTTCTTC. The rearrangement uses TRBV11-3 and TRBJ2-1; D is possibly TRBD1 (5 bases). Trimming removed 3 bases at V and 3 bases at J, with 18 bases between. The CDR3 loop spans 17 amino acids. Germline-derived CDR1 and CDR2 are SGHNT and YENEEA.

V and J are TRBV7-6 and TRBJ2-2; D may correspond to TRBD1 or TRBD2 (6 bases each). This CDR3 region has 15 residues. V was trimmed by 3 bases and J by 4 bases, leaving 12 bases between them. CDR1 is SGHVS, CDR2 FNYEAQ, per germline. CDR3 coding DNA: TGTGCCAGCAGCTTTCGGGGGCTCCTCACCGGGGAGCTGTTTTTT. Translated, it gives CASSFRGLLTGELFF.

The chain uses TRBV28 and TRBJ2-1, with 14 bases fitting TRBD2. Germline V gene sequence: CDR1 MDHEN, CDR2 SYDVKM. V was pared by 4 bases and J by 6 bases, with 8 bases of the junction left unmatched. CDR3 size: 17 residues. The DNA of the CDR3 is TGTGCCAGCAGTTCAATTGGACTAGCGGGGGGTTCCAATGAGCAGTTCTTC. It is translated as CASSSIGLAGGSNEQFF.

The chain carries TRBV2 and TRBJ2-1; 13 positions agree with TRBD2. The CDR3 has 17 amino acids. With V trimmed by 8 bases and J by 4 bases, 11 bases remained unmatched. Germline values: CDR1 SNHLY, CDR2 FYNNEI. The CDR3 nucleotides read TGTGCCAGCGGAGGACTAGCGGGGGCGACATATTACAATGAGCAGTTCTTC. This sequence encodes CASGGLAGATYYNEQFF.

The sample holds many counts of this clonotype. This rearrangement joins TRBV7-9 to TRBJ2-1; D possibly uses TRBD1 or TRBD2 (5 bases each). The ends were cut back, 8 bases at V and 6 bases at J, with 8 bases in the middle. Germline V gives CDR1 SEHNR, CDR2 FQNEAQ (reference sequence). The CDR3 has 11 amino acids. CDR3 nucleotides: TGTGCCAGCGGGACCGGCAATGAGCAGTTCTTC. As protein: CASGTGNEQFF. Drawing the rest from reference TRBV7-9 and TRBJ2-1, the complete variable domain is DTGVSQNPRHKITKRGQNVTFRCDPISEHNRLYWYRQTLGQGPEFLTYFQNEAQLEKSRLLSDRFSAERPKGSFSTLEIQRTEQGDSAMYLCASGTGNEQFFGPGTRLTVL.

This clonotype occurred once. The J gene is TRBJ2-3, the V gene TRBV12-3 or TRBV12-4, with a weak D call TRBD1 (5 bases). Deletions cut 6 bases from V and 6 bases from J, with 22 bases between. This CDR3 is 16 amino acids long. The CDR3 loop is CASSSSFVGAKDTQYF. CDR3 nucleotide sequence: TGTGCCAGCAGCTCCTCTTTCGTTGGGGCAAAGGATACGCAGTATTTT.

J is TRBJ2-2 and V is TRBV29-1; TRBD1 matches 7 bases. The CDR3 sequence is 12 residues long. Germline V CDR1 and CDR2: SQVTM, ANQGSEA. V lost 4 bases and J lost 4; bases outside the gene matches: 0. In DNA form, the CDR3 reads TGCAGCGTTGGGGACAGCACCGGGGAGCTGTTTTTT. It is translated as CSVGDSTGELFF.

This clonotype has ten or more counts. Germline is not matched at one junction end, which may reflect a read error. CDR3 in amino acids: CASSPSGGAGEQFF. The CDR3 DNA is TGTGCTAGCAGCCCAAGCGGGGGGGCCGGAGAGCAGTTCTTC. The chain employs TRBV7-7 and TRBJ2-1; 10 bases match TRBD2. CDR1 is SSHAT and CDR2 is FNYEAQ in the germline V gene (reference sequence). The CDR3 has 14 amino acids. Full variable domain (remainder filled in from reference TRBV7-7 and TRBJ2-1): GAGVSQSPRYKVTKRGQDVTLRCDPISSHATLYWYQQALGQGPEFLTYFNYEAQPDKSGLPSDRFSAERPEGSISTLTIQRTEQRDSAMYRCASSPSGGAGEQFFGPGTRLTVL.

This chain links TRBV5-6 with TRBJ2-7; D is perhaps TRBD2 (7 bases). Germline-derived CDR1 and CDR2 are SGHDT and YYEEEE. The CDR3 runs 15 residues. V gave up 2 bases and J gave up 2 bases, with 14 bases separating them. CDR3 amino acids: CASSFGGTLTYEQYF. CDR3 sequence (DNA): TGTGCCAGCAGCTTCGGGGGGACACTGACCTACGAGCAGTACTTC.

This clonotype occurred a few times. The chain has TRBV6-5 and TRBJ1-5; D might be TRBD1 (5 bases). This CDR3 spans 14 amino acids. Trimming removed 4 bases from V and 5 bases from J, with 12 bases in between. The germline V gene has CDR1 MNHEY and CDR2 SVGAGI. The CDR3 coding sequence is TGTGCCAGCAGTTTCGGGGGTTCAGATCAGCCCCAGCATTTT. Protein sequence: CASSFGGSDQPQHF.

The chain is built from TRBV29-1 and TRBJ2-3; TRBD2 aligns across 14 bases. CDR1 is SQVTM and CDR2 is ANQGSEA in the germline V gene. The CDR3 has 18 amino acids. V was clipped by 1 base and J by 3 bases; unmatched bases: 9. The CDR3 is CSVEGPTSGGVVTDTQYF. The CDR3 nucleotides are TGCAGCGTTGAAGGTCCGACTAGCGGGGGGGTTGTGACAGATACGCAGTATTTT.

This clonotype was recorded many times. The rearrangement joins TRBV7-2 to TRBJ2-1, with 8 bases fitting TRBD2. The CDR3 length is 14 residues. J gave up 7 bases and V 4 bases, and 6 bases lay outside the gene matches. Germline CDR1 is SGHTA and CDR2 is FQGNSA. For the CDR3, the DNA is TGTGCCAGCAGCTCAGGGACTAGTTTTAATGAGCAGTTCTTC. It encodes CASSSGTSFNEQFF.

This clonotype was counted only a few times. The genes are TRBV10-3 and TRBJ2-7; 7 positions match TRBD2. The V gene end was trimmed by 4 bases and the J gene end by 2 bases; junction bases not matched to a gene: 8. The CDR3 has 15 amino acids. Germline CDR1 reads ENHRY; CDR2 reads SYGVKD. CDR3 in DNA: TGTGCCATCAGTGGGGAGGGGCGAGTCCCCTACGAGCAGTACTTC. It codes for CAISGEGRVPYEQYF.

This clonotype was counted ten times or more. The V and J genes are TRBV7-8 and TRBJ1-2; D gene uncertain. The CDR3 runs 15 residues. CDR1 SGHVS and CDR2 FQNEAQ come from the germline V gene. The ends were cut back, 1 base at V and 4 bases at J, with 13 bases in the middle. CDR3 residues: CASSLGGASGYGYTF. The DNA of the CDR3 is TGTGCCAGCAGCTTAGGCGGAGCGAGCGGCTATGGCTACACCTTC.

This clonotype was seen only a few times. Here the CDR3 DNA reads TGTGCCAGTGCGGCCGACTCCTACGAGCAGTACTTC. Its protein product is CASAADSYEQYF. V is TRBV19 and J is TRBJ2-7; D uncertain. The CDR3 is made up of 12 amino acids. The V end lost 8 bases, the J end lost 0 bases, and 8 bases lay between the germline ends. Per germline, CDR1 LNHDA and CDR2 SQIVND (reference sequence).

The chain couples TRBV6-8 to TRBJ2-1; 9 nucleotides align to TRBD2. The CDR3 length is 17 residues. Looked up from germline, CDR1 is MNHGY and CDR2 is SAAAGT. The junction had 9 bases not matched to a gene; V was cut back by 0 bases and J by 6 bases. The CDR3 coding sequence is TGTGCCAGCAGTTACTCGATGGCGGGGGGGCCTTTCAATGAGCAGTTCTTC. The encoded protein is CASSYSMAGGPFNEQFF.

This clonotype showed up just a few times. CDR3 protein: CASSPHWGLKPNDYGYTF. DNA for the CDR3: TGTGCCAGCAGCCCCCATTGGGGGCTTAAACCTAACGACTATGGCTACACCTTC. The chain uses TRBV12-3 or TRBV12-4 and TRBJ1-2; TRBD1 might be the D (6 bases). The V end was cut by 6 bases, the J end by 3 bases, with 26 bases between. The CDR3 loop spans 18 amino acids.

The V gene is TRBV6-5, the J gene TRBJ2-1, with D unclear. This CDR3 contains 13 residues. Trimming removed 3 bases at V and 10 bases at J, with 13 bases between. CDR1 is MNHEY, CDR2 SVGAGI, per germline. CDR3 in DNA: TGTGCCAGCAGTTATTATCGCGCCGCGGAGCAGTTCTTC. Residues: CASSYYRAAEQFF.

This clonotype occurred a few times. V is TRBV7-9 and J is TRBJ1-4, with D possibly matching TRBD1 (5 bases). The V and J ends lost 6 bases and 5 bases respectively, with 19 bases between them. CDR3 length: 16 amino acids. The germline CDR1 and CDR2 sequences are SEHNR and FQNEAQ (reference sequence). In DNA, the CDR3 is TGTGCCAGCAGTCGTAGGGGTGTGGCCCTAAATGAAAAACTGTTTTTT. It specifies CASSRRGVALNEKLFF. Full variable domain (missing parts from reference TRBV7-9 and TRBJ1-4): DTGVSQNPRHKITKRGQNVTFRCDPISEHNRLYWYRQTLGQGPEFLTYFQNEAQLEKSRLLSDRFSAERPKGSFSTLEIQRTEQGDSAMYLCASSRRGVALNEKLFFGSGTQLSVL.

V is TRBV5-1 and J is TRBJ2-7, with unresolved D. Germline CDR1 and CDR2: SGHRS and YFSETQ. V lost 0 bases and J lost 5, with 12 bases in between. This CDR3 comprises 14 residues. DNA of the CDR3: TGCGCCAGCAGCTTGGAACAGACCCAAGACGAGCAGTACTTC. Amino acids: CASSLEQTQDEQYF.

The CDR3 region has the DNA TGTGCCAGCACCCAGTGGGGGAGTAATGAAAAACTGTTTTTT. Residues: CASTQWGSNEKLFF. V is TRBV12-3 or TRBV12-4 and J is TRBJ1-4; possible D gene TRBD1, 5 bases. The V gene lost 7 bases and the J gene lost 4 bases, with 13 bases spanning the gap. The CDR3 contains 14 residues.

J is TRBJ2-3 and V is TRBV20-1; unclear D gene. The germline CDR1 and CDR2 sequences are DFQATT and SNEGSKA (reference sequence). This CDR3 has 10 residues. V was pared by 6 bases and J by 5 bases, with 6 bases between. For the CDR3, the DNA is TGCAGTGCCCCCATAGATACGCAGTATTTT. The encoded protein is CSAPIDTQYF.